The next 9 T cell receptor beta chains were all read from a single sample in a study of blood T cell repertoires in COVID-19. Data came from immunoSEQ multiplex PCR; TCRdb stores just in-frame clones and leaves some out. The data hold fewer than 300,000 clones, with approximately 83% observed a single time. What was sequenced was PBMCs or T cells enriched from blood (not recorded which). The receptors come from a woman aged 25 to 39 who had recovered from COVID-19.

The chain joins TRBV6-5 to TRBJ1-5; TRBD1 matches at 11 bases. This CDR3 is built from 13 residues. CDR1 is MNHEY and CDR2 is SVGAGI in the germline V gene. The V segment lost 9 bases and the J segment 7 bases; nucleotides outside the gene matches: 5. The CDR3: CASRDRGDQPQHF. The CDR3 DNA sequence: TGTGCCAGTCGGGACAGGGGGGACCAGCCCCAGCATTTT.

V usage is TRBV5-4 and J usage is TRBJ2-2, with 7 bases identical to TRBD1. Trimming took 2 bases from V and 5 from J; bases not matched to a gene: 9. The germline CDR1 and CDR2 sequences are SGHNT and YYREEE (reference sequence). The CDR3 loop spans 16 amino acids. CDR3 nucleotide sequence: TGTGCCAGCAGCTTAGCCCCGGGACAGCAGACCGGGGAGCTGTTTTTT. This gives the protein CASSLAPGQQTGELFF.

The chain carries TRBV19 and TRBJ1-2; D is possibly TRBD1 (5 bases). Looked up from germline, CDR1 is LNHDA and CDR2 is SQIVND (reference sequence). The CDR3 has 15 residues. The ends were cut back, 6 bases at V and 6 bases at J, with 20 bases in the middle. Here the CDR3 DNA reads TGTGCCAGTAGGCCCCCTCGCAGGGTAGAGGATGGCTACACCTTC. Protein sequence: CASRPPRRVEDGYTF.

With regard to this clone: No DNA is shown, since the ends of the CDR3 on it are uncertain; the CDR3 is the one TCRdb lists. The gene calls are TRBV11-2 and TRBJ2-1; TRBD2 was called by the table and not checked on the DNA. Germline lookup yields CDR1 SGHAT and CDR2 FQNNGV. Both ends counted, the CDR3 spans 16 residues. CDR3: CASSFGSGGSYNEQFF.

Only a few counts were recorded for this clone. The V gene is TRBV5-1, the J gene TRBJ2-1; 7 nucleotides agree with TRBD2. Germline lookup yields CDR1 SGHRS and CDR2 YFSETQ. V shed 2 bases and J 7 bases; nucleotides not matched to a gene: 9. The CDR3 totals 15 residues. In DNA, the CDR3 is TGCGCCAGCAGCTTTCAAACTAGCGTTCAAAATGAGCAGTTCTTC. It specifies CASSFQTSVQNEQFF.

This clone was picked up a small number of times. The chain couples TRBV6-5 to TRBJ1-4; D is ambiguous. Germline values: CDR1 MNHEY, CDR2 SVGAGI. Trimming pared 6 bases from V and 0 bases from J, leaving 11 bases between. This CDR3 has 15 amino acids. The CDR3, as DNA: TGTGCCAGCAGGCCCCCCTATGCAACTAATGAAAAACTGTTTTTT. Amino acids: CASRPPYATNEKLFF.

CDR3: CASTTGARSDTQYF. The CDR3 DNA reads as TGTGCCAGCACGACGGGAGCCCGATCAGATACGCAGTATTTT. The chain is built from TRBV28 and TRBJ2-3; TRBD2 might be the D (6 bases). CDR1 MDHEN and CDR2 SYDVKM come from the germline V gene. V was trimmed by 7 bases and J by 4 bases, leaving 15 bases between them. The CDR3 consists of 14 residues.

This clone was counted many times. This sample includes further DNA sequences coding for the same CDR3. CDR3 bases: TGTGCCAGTAGTATCTCTGTGAACACCGGGGAGCTGTTTTTT. Its translation: CASSISVNTGELFF. The rearrangement uses TRBV19 and TRBJ2-2; D gene uncertain. The CDR3 consists of 14 residues. V lost 3 bases to trimming and J lost 1 base, with 6 bases between them. CDR1 and CDR2 from the germline V gene are LNHDA and SQIVND (reference sequence).

This clone was recorded only once. J is TRBJ1-2 and V is TRBV28; TRBD1 agrees at 7 bases. V dropped 10 bases and J dropped 2; count of bases not matched to a gene: 7. The germline gives CDR1 MDHEN, CDR2 SYDVKM. The CDR3 totals 13 residues. The CDR3 nucleotides read TGTGCCATCTTTAGGGGGCGCAACTATGGCTACACCTTC. It encodes CAIFRGRNYGYTF.